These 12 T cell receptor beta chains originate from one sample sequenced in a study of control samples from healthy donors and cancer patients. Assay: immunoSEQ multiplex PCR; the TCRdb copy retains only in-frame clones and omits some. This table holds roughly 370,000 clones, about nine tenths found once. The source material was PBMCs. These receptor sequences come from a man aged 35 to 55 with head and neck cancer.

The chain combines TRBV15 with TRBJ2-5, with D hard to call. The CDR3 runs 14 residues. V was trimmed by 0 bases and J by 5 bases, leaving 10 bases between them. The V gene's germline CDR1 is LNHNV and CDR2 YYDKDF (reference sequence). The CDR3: CATSRDFTGETQYF. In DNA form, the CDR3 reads TGTGCCACCAGCAGAGATTTCACCGGGGAGACCCAGTACTTC.

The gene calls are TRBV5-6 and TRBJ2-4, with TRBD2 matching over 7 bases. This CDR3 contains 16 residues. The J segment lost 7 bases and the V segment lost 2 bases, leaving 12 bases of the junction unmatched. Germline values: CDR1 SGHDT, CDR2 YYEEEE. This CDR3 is CASSFGVGGRGNIQYF. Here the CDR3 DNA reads TGTGCCAGCAGCTTTGGAGTCGGCGGGAGAGGGAACATTCAGTACTTC. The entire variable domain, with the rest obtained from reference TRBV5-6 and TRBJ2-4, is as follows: DAGVTQSPTHLIKTRGQQVTLRCSPKSGHDTVSWYQQALGQGPQFIFQYYEEEERQRGNFPDRFSGHQFPNYSSELNVNALLLGDSALYLCASSFGVGGRGNIQYFGAGTRLSVL.

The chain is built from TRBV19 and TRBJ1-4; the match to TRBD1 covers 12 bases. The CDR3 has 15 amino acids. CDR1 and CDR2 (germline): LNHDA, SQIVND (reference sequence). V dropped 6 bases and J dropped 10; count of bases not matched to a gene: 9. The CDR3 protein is CASRPPGQGAGKLFF. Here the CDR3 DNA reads TGTGCCAGTAGACCCCCGGGACAGGGGGCGGGAAAACTGTTTTTT.

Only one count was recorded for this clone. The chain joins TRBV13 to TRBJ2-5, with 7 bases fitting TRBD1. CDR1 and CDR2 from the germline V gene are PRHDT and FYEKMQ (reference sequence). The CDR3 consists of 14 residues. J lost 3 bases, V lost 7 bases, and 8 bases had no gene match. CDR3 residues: CASTAPGGKETQYF. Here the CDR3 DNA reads TGTGCCAGCACCGCTCCAGGGGGAAAAGAGACCCAGTACTTC.

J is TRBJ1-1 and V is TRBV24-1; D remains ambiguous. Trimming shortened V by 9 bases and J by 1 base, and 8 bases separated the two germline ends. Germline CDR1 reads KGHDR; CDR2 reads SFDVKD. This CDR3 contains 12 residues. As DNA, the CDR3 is TGTGCCACCCCGGGAGAGAACACTGAAGCTTTCTTT. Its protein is CATPGENTEAFF.

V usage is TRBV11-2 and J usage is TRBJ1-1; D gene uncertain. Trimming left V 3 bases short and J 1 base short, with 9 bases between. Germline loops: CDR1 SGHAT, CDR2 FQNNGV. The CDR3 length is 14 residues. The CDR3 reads CASSFNTQNTEAFF. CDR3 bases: TGTGCCAGCAGCTTTAACACTCAGAACACTGAAGCTTTCTTT. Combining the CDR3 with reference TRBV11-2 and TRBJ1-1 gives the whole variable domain EAGVAQSPRYKIIEKRQSVAFWCNPISGHATLYWYQQILGQGPKLLIQFQNNGVVDDSQLPKDRFSAERLKGVDSTLKIQPAKLEDSAVYLCASSFNTQNTEAFFGQGTRLTVV.

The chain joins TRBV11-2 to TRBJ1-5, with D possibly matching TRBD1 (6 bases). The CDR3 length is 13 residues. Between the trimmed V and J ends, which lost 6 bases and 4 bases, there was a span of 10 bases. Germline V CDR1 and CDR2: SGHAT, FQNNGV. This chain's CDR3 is CASSTGSNQPQHF. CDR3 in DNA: TGTGCCAGCAGTACAGGGTCGAATCAGCCCCAGCATTTT.

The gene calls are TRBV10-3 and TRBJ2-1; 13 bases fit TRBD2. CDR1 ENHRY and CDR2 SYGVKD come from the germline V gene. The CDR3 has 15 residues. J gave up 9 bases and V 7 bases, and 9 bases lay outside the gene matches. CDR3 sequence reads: CAITGGLAGVSEQFF. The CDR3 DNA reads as TGTGCCATCACCGGAGGACTAGCGGGAGTAAGTGAGCAGTTCTTC.

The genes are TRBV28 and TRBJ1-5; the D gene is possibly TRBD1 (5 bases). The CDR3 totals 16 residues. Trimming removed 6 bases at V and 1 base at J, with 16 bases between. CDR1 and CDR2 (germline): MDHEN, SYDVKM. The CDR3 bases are TGTGCCAGCAGGGCCGACAGCATGGTCAGCAATCAGCCCCAGCATTTT. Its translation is CASRADSMVSNQPQHF.

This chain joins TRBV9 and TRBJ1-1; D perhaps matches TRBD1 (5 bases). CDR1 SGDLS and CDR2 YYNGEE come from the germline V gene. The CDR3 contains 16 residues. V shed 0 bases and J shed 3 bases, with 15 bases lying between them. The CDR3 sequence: CASSVGGGNPYTEAFF. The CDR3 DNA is TGTGCCAGCAGCGTAGGGGGCGGGAACCCCTACACTGAAGCTTTCTTT.

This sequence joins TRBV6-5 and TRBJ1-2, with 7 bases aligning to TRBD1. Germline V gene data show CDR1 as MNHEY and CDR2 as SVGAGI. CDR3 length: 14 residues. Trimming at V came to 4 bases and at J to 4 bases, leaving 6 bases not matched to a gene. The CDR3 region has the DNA TGTGCCAGCAGTTTGCGGGACAGCCTCTATGGCTACACCTTC. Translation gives CASSLRDSLYGYTF.

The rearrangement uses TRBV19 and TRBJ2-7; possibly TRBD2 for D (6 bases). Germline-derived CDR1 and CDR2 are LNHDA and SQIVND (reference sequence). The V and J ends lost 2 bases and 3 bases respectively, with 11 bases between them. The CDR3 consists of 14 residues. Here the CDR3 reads CASSISAGSYEQYF. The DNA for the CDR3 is TGTGCCAGTAGTATAAGCGCGGGAAGCTACGAGCAGTACTTC.